Listed below are T cell receptor beta chains from one sample, sequenced in a study of OX40 agonist ivuxolimab in advanced cancers. Using immunoSEQ multiplex PCR, the repertoire was profiled, and TCRdb retains in-frame clones only, with some absent. Found here are over 70,000 clones, 89% of them singletons; the top ten hold 0.15% to 0.2%. The sample was CD4+ or CD8+ T cells sorted from blood, taken in a trial of the OX40 agonist ivuxolimab. Receptors originate from an adult with an advanced solid tumor such as melanoma, head and neck, liver or kidney cancer. The CDR3 runs from the conserved cysteine through the conserved F or W. Fields, in order: clone size, D gene, V gene, J gene, CDR3 protein, CDR3 DNA. A D gene is named only where the DNA matches it firmly. The size of a clone is reported for some rows only, either as once, few or many, or as a class for expanded clones.

abundance: .
d_gene: TRBD2
v_gene: TRBV9
j_gene: TRBJ2-1
CDR3aa: CASSAGTSGYNEQFF
CDR3nt: TGTGCCAGCAGCGCCGGGACTAGCGGTTACAATGAGCAGTTCTTC

abundance: once
d_gene: TRBD2
v_gene: TRBV7-9
j_gene: TRBJ2-3
CDR3aa: CASSLGPLAGGRRTQYF
CDR3nt: TGTGCCAGCAGCTTAGGGCCACTAGCGGGGGGCCGCCGTACGCAGTATTTT

abundance: .
d_gene: .
v_gene: TRBV6-6
j_gene: TRBJ1-2
CDR3aa: CASSSASDSYGYTF
CDR3nt: TGTGCCAGCAGTAGCGCTAGCGACAGCTATGGCTACACCTTC

abundance: few
d_gene: TRBD1
v_gene: TRBV28
j_gene: TRBJ1-1
CDR3aa: CASSLLTGLNTEAFF
CDR3nt: TGTGCCAGCAGTTTATTGACAGGGCTAAACACTGAAGCTTTCTTT

abundance: .
d_gene: TRBD1
v_gene: TRBV19
j_gene: TRBJ2-2
CDR3aa: CASKSWDRNTGELFF
CDR3nt: TGTGCCAGTAAATCGTGGGACAGGAACACCGGGGAGCTGTTTTTT

abundance: .
d_gene: .
v_gene: TRBV7-9
j_gene: TRBJ2-1
CDR3aa: CASSLGRVDEQFF
CDR3nt: TGTGCCAGCAGCTTAGGCAGGGTCGATGAGCAGTTCTTC

abundance: few
d_gene: .
v_gene: TRBV11-2
j_gene: TRBJ2-2
CDR3aa: CASSFLTNTGELFF
CDR3nt: TGTGCCAGCAGCTTCCTTACGAACACCGGGGAGCTGTTTTTT

abundance: .
d_gene: .
v_gene: TRBV28
j_gene: TRBJ2-5
CDR3aa: CATNRGPGQETQYF
CDR3nt: TGTGCCACCAACCGGGGACCGGGCCAAGAGACCCAGTACTTC

abundance: few
d_gene: .
v_gene: TRBV19
j_gene: TRBJ1-2
CDR3aa: CASSMHRVGGYTF
CDR3nt: TGTGCCAGTAGTATGCACAGGGTGGGAGGCTACACCTTC

abundance: .
d_gene: .
v_gene: TRBV10-3
j_gene: TRBJ1-2
CDR3aa: CAISETDGGYTF
CDR3nt: TGTGCCATCAGTGAGACAGACGGTGGCTACACCTTC

abundance: .
d_gene: .
v_gene: TRBV2
j_gene: TRBJ1-2
CDR3aa: CASSHPNYGYTF
CDR3nt: TGTGCCAGCAGTCACCCAAACTATGGCTACACCTTC